This entry is about one T cell receptor beta chain. Its antigen remains unknown. TCRdb recomputed calls from the 5' RACE reads with MiXCR, one row per CDR3 protein. The data contain around 300,000 distinct CDR3 sequences, approximately 12% of them singletons. The germline V gene has CDR1 SGHTA and CDR2 FQGNSA. This CDR3 contains 15 residues. Germline trimming cut 2 bases from V and 0 bases from J; bases unmatched to any gene: 3. This sample is drawn from a study of T-cell memory formation after mild COVID-19. General study findings and limits: The study found contracting CD4+ clones mainly in CM and EM and contracting CD8+ clones in EMRA.

V is TRBV7-2 and J is TRBJ1-1, with TRBD1 matching over 7 bases. Material: PBMCs or a T cell subset sorted from them (not recorded which). The receptor comes from a young man who had mild COVID-19 (a few samples of this study predate the infection). Cell type and time point are not known. CDR3 sequence: CASSLRQGLNTEAFF. The CDR3 nucleotides read TGTGCCAGCAGCTTACGACAGGGCTTGAACACTGAAGCTTTCTTT.